The next 5 T cell receptor beta chains were all read from a single sample in a study of cytomegalovirus exposure and HLA in healthy donors. 60 Vbeta and 13 Jbeta primers were used in PCR. Measured with immunoSEQ multiplex PCR; TCRdb has only the in-frame clones, and not every one. Seen here are approximately 130,000 clones, under 85% observed once, and the top ten hold roughly 3.1%. Sequenced material: PBMCs. These receptors were obtained from a man aged 25-40 years in good health and CMV-seronegative.

The chain has TRBV4-3 and TRBJ2-3; tentatively, D is TRBD2 (5 bases). This CDR3 has 15 amino acids. Trimming took off 4 bases at V and 1 base at J, with 12 bases between the two ends. CDR1 is LGHNA, CDR2 YSLEER, per germline. The CDR3 region has the DNA TGCGCCAGCAGCCCCAGCGGCATCCGCACAGATACGCAGTATTTT. Encoded protein: CASSPSGIRTDTQYF.

The chain carries TRBV7-3 and TRBJ2-7; maybe TRBD2 (5 bases). The CDR3 has 15 residues. CDR1 SGHTA and CDR2 FQGTGA come from the germline V gene. Trimming shortened V by 6 bases and J by 2 bases, and 17 bases separated the two germline ends. This CDR3 reads CASSPNRGTAYEQYF. The CDR3 DNA reads TGTGCCAGCAGTCCTAACCGGGGAACAGCCTACGAGCAGTACTTC.

The V and J genes are TRBV28 and TRBJ1-6; 7 nucleotides align to TRBD1. V trimming: 4 bases; J trimming: 10 bases; junction bases outside the gene matches: 10. There are 15 residues in the CDR3. Germline-derived CDR1 and CDR2 are MDHEN and SYDVKM. CDR3 nucleotides: TGTGCCAGCAGTTCCCCTCAGACAGGGCAATCACCCCTCCACTTT. As protein: CASSSPQTGQSPLHF.

The chain is built from TRBV11-3 and TRBJ2-3; weak D call: TRBD1 (6 bases). CDR3 length equals 14 residues. Trimming left V 1 base short and J 8 bases short, with 13 bases between. Germline V CDR1 and CDR2: SGHNT, YENEEA. The CDR3 loop reads CASSLGGTSGTQYF. The CDR3 DNA follows: TGTGCCAGCAGCTTAGGAGGGACATCGGGTACGCAGTATTTT.

The CDR3 loop is CASSWDRSNTEAFF. CDR3 sequence (DNA): TGTGCCAGCAGCTGGGACAGGTCGAACACTGAAGCTTTCTTT. The J gene is TRBJ1-1, the V gene TRBV28; 8 positions match TRBD1. With 6 bases clipped from V and 1 base from J, the junction kept 4 bases outside the gene matches. CDR1 is MDHEN and CDR2 is SYDVKM in the germline V gene. The CDR3 has 14 residues.